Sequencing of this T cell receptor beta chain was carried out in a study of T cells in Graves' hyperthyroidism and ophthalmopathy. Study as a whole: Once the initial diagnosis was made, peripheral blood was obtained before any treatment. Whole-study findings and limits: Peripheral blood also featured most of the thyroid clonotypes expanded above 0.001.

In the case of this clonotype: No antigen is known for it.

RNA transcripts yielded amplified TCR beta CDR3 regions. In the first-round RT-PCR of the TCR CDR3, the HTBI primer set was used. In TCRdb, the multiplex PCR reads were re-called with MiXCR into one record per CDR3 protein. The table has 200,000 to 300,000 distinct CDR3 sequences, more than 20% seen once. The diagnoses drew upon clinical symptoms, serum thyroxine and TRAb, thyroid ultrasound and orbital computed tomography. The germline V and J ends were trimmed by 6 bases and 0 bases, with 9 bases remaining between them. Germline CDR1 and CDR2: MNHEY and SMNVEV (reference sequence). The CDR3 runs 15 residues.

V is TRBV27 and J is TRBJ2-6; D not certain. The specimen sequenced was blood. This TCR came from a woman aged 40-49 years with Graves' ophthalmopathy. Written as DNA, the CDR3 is TGTGCCAGCAGAAGCCCAGCCTCTGGGGCCAACGTCCTGACTTTC. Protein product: CASRSPASGANVLTF.